Following are 3 T cell receptor beta chains from one sample sequenced in a study of cytomegalovirus exposure and HLA in healthy donors. PCR employed 60 Vbeta and 13 Jbeta primers. Some clones are missing from TCRdb's copy, which holds only in-frame ones; the method was immunoSEQ multiplex PCR. This repertoire shows under 150,000 clones, around 80% found once; its top ten account for 2.7%. Specimen: PBMCs. These receptors all come from a boy aged 2 to 10 in good health and CMV-seronegative.

This chain connects TRBV6-4 to TRBJ2-7; TRBD1 aligns across 7 bases. The junction had 9 bases not matched to a gene; V was cut back by 7 bases and J by 6 bases. The CDR3 runs 13 residues. The germline V gene has CDR1 MRHNA and CDR2 SNTAGT. CDR3 amino acids: CASTPPTGPEQYV. The DNA of the CDR3 is TGTGCCAGCACTCCCCCGACAGGGCCCGAGCAGTACGTC.

The V gene is TRBV5-1, the J gene TRBJ2-1; 11 nucleotides line up with TRBD2. The CDR3 totals 21 residues. Germline V gives CDR1 SGHRS, CDR2 YFSETQ. Trimming cost V 6 bases and J 0 bases; bases outside gene matches: 20. In nucleotides, the CDR3 is TGCGCCAGCAAGCAGCGCTGGGGGGGGACTAGCGGATACAGCTCCTACAATGAGCAGTTCTTC. It encodes CASKQRWGGTSGYSSYNEQFF.

This clone turned up a few times. The rearrangement joins TRBV6-1 to TRBJ2-7, with a weak D call TRBD1 (6 bases). The CDR3 is 13 amino acids. Germline CDR1 and CDR2: MNHNS and SASEGT. Trimming shortened V by 2 bases and J by 2 bases, and 7 bases separated the two germline ends. Written as DNA, the CDR3 is TGTGCCAGCAGTGAATCAGGGGCCTACGAGCAGTACTTC. It encodes CASSESGAYEQYF.